Listed below are T cell receptor beta chains from one sample, sequenced in a study of blood T cell repertoires in COVID-19. Assay used: immunoSEQ multiplex PCR; TCRdb lists only in-frame clones, some missing. There are roughly 50,000 clones in the sample; roughly 79% occur only once, and approximately 4.9% lies in the top ten. The sample consisted of peripheral blood. These receptors came from a woman aged 55-70 years with acute or convalescent COVID-19. The CDR3 runs from the conserved cysteine through the conserved F or W. Fields, in order: clone size, D gene, V gene, J gene, CDR3 protein, CDR3 DNA. D genes are given only for firm matches. Some rows have no size entry. The others give once, few or many, or a class for an expanded clone.

.,.,TRBV14,TRBJ2-7,CASSQEKTLLGSYEQYF,TGTGCCAGCAGCCAAGAGAAGACTCTTCTTGGATCCTACGAGCAGTACTTC
.,.,TRBV7-2,TRBJ1-1,CASSLEQGLLNTEAFF,TGTGCCAGCAGCTTAGAGCAGGGTTTACTGAACACTGAAGCTTTCTTT
few,TRBD2,TRBV15,TRBJ2-5,CATSRAIAGVKETQYF,TGTGCCACCAGCAGAGCTATAGCGGGAGTTAAAGAGACCCAGTACTTC
.,.,TRBV28,TRBJ1-1,CATTGPEDTEAFF,TGTGCCACCACGGGTCCAGAGGACACTGAAGCTTTCTTT
few,.,TRBV7-9,TRBJ1-1,CASSLVGGLGTEAFF,TGTGCCAGCAGCTTAGTGGGGGGACTGGGGACTGAAGCTTTCTTT
.,.,TRBV6-5,TRBJ1-2,CASSSVGAQIYGYTF,TGTGCCAGCAGTTCAGTGGGGGCCCAAATCTATGGCTACACCTTC
.,TRBD2,TRBV6-2/TRBV6-3,TRBJ2-5,CASSYDSGKETQYF,TGTGCCAGCAGTTACGACAGCGGGAAAGAGACCCAGTACTTC
once,.,TRBV12-5,TRBJ1-2,CASGSDSQAYGYTF,TGTGCTAGTGGTTCCGACTCACAAGCCTATGGCTACACCTTC
.,.,TRBV11-2,TRBJ2-3,CASSLASAKQTDTQYF,TGTGCCAGCAGCCTAGCGTCAGCGAAGCAAACAGATACGCAGTATTTT
.,.,TRBV19,TRBJ2-6,CASSAVTGGAGANVLTF,TGTGCCAGTAGTGCCGTTACAGGGGGGGCTGGGGCCAACGTCCTGACTTTC
.,.,TRBV2,TRBJ1-3,CASRRGSRSGNTIYF,TGTGCCAGCCGGAGGGGCTCCCGCTCTGGAAACACCATATATTTT
.,TRBD2,TRBV4-1,TRBJ2-2,CASSHKAGVVGELFF,TGCGCCAGCAGCCACAAAGCGGGGGTGGTCGGGGAGCTGTTTTTT
.,.,TRBV6-5,TRBJ1-6,CASSYGPLYNSPLHF,TGTGCCAGCAGTTACGGGCCTCTGTATAATTCACCCCTCCACTTT